These 23 T cell receptor beta chains originate from one sample sequenced in a study of OX40 agonist ivuxolimab in advanced cancers. TCRdb keeps only in-frame clones here, not all; method: immunoSEQ multiplex PCR. The sample includes about 19,000 clones, roughly three quarters of them seen just once. Here the sequenced sample was CD4+ or CD8+ T cells sorted from blood, taken in a trial of the OX40 agonist ivuxolimab. These receptors were taken from an adult with an advanced solid tumor such as melanoma, head and neck, liver or kidney cancer.

The CDR3 DNA reads TGTGCCAGCAGCTTCGGGACACCCTCTTACACTGAAGCTTTCTTT. This translates into CASSFGTPSYTEAFF. The V and J genes are TRBV7-8 and TRBJ1-1, with D possibly being TRBD1 (6 bases). Germline V CDR1 and CDR2: SGHVS, FQNEAQ. V gave up 3 bases and J gave up 3 bases, with 14 bases separating them. CDR3 size: 15 residues.

This chain joins TRBV7-2 and TRBJ2-5; possible D gene TRBD1, 6 bases. Germline CDR1 is SGHTA and CDR2 is FQGNSA. The CDR3 is made up of 12 amino acids. Trimming stripped 7 bases from V and 9 bases from J, with 15 bases between. The CDR3 region is CASTEGDGAQYF. In DNA, the CDR3 is TGTGCCAGCACCGAGGGGGACGGGGCCCAGTACTTC. Variable domain in full (rest from reference TRBV7-2 and TRBJ2-5): GAGVSQSPSNKVTEKGKDVELRCDPISGHTALYWYRQSLGQGLEFLIYFQGNSAPDKSGLPSDRFSAERTGGSVSTLTIQRTQQEDSAVYLCASTEGDGAQYFGPGTRLLVL.

The chain has TRBV27 and TRBJ2-7; D gene ambiguous. This CDR3 is 14 amino acids long. The germline CDR1 and CDR2 sequences are MNHEY and SMNVEV (reference sequence). Trimming took 4 bases from V and 0 from J, leaving 10 bases between them. CDR3 in DNA: TGTGCCAGCAGTTACTCACGGACCTCCTACGAGCAGTACTTC. Encoded protein: CASSYSRTSYEQYF.

The chain carries TRBV4-3 and TRBJ1-2; the match to TRBD1 covers 9 bases. Unmatched junction bases numbered 2, after V lost 1 base and J lost 2 bases. Germline V gene data show CDR1 as LGHNA and CDR2 as YSLEER. The CDR3 sequence is 15 residues long. The CDR3 DNA follows: TGCGCCAGCAGCCAAGTCGGACAGGGGAACTATGGCTACACCTTC. As protein: CASSQVGQGNYGYTF.

This clone came up once. The CDR3 DNA reads as TGTGCCAGCAGTAACAGGGACAGGGGGCACGACGAGCAGTACTTC. The encoded protein is CASSNRDRGHDEQYF. The genes are TRBV7-9 and TRBJ2-7; 12 nucleotides match TRBD1. Per germline, CDR1 SEHNR and CDR2 FQNEAQ (reference sequence). Trimming at V came to 6 bases and at J to 5 bases, leaving 8 bases not matched to a gene. The CDR3 is made up of 15 amino acids.

V is TRBV5-6 and J is TRBJ1-2; D gene ambiguous. The V gene's germline CDR1 is SGHDT and CDR2 YYEEEE. This CDR3 is built from 11 residues. Trimming took 3 bases from V and 8 from J, leaving 8 bases between them. CDR3 protein: CASSSYKGYTF. The CDR3 coding sequence is TGTGCCAGCAGCTCCTACAAGGGCTACACCTTC.

The V and J genes are TRBV28 and TRBJ2-3; D remains unclear. This CDR3 has 14 amino acids. In germline, CDR1 is MDHEN, CDR2 SYDVKM. V was clipped by 4 bases and J by 0 bases, with 8 bases between them. CDR3 bases: TGTGCCAGCAGTTCCAGTATAAGCACAGATACGCAGTATTTT. It codes for CASSSSISTDTQYF. The complete variable domain, with remaining parts taken from reference TRBV28 and TRBJ2-3, reads DVKVTQSSRYLVKRTGEKVFLECVQDMDHENMFWYRQDPGLGLRLIYFSYDVKMKEKGDIPEGYSVSREKKERFSLILESASTNQTSMYLCASSSSISTDTQYFGPGTRLTVL.

The rearrangement links TRBV28 to TRBJ1-1; D gene unclear. V dropped 1 base and J dropped 8 bases, with 8 bases sitting between them. CDR1 and CDR2 from the germline V gene are MDHEN and SYDVKM. The CDR3 sequence is 12 residues long. CDR3 DNA sequence: TGTGCCAGCAGTTTATCTCCGTGGGAAGCTTTCTTT. Translating gives CASSLSPWEAFF.

This sequence joins TRBV4-3 and TRBJ1-1; TRBD1 aligns across 7 bases. The CDR3 loop spans 16 amino acids. V lost 0 bases to trimming and J lost 1 base; unmatched junction nucleotides: 5. Germline V gene data show CDR1 as LGHNA and CDR2 as YSLEER. Here the CDR3 DNA reads TGCGCCAGCAGCCAAGACCCACAGGGGCCGAACACTGAAGCTTTCTTT. Encoded protein: CASSQDPQGPNTEAFF.

The chain carries TRBV30 and TRBJ2-1; D is possibly TRBD1 (5 bases). The length of the CDR3 is 11 residues. CDR1 and CDR2 from the germline V gene are GTSNPN and SVGIG (reference sequence). CDR3 region: CAEDQGNEQFF. The CDR3 coding sequence is TGTGCGGAAGACCAGGGAAATGAGCAGTTCTTC.

The V gene is TRBV7-6, the J gene TRBJ2-7; 11 bases are shared with TRBD1. The CDR3 length is 17 residues. Losses at the gene ends were 5 bases for V and 4 bases for J; bases not matched to a gene: 13. The germline CDR1 and CDR2 sequences are SGHVS and FNYEAQ. CDR3 sequence: CASSQKFTDRGQYEQYF. CDR3 nucleotides: TGTGCCAGCAGCCAGAAATTTACGGACAGGGGGCAATACGAGCAGTACTTC.

The CDR3 loop is CASSLATGSDTQYF. The CDR3 region has the DNA TGTGCCAGCAGCTTAGCCACAGGGTCAGATACGCAGTATTTT. This chain connects TRBV7-2 to TRBJ2-3, with D tentatively TRBD1 (6 bases). The V gene lost 0 bases and the J gene lost 4 bases, with 8 bases spanning the gap. This CDR3 comprises 14 residues. Germline V gives CDR1 SGHTA, CDR2 FQGNSA.

This chain joins TRBV10-3 and TRBJ1-3; no firm D call. Germline V gene data show CDR1 as ENHRY and CDR2 as SYGVKD. This CDR3 region has 16 residues. The V end was cut by 3 bases, the J end by 0 bases, with 12 bases between. The CDR3 sequence: CAISDIKVGSGNTIYF. The DNA for the CDR3 is TGTGCCATCAGTGATATAAAGGTTGGCTCTGGAAACACCATATATTTT.

The chain uses TRBV18 and TRBJ2-7, with a possible D match to TRBD1 (6 bases). CDR1 is KGHSH, CDR2 LQKENI, per germline. The CDR3 spans 15 residues. V shed 3 bases and J shed 0 bases, with 12 bases lying between them. CDR3 nucleotide sequence: TGTGCCAGCTCACCCCGCAGGGGCAGCTCCTACGAGCAGTACTTC. Translated: CASSPRRGSSYEQYF.

V gene TRBV5-6 combines with J gene TRBJ1-6, with D tentatively TRBD1 (5 bases). The CDR3 is made up of 15 amino acids. The V and J ends lost 1 base and 7 bases respectively, with 12 bases between them. Germline V gene data show CDR1 as SGHDT and CDR2 as YYEEEE. The CDR3 loop is CASSLYQGGNSPLHF. The CDR3 nucleotides read TGTGCCAGCAGCTTGTACCAGGGAGGGAATTCACCCCTCCACTTT.

This clone was counted only a few times. The V call is TRBV4-1, the J call TRBJ2-2, with D unclear. The germline CDR1 and CDR2 sequences are MGHRA and YSYEKL. Between the trimmed V and J ends, which lost 8 bases and 4 bases, there was a span of 17 bases. The CDR3 is made up of 15 amino acids. The CDR3 sequence is CASAYTQGLTGELFF. DNA of the CDR3: TGCGCCAGCGCGTACACACAAGGGCTCACCGGGGAGCTGTTTTTT.

The chain carries TRBV19 and TRBJ1-1; a weak D match, TRBD1 (5 bases). This CDR3 is built from 15 residues. Germline values: CDR1 LNHDA, CDR2 SQIVND (reference sequence). Trimming cost V 3 bases and J 2 bases, with 13 bases left between them. CDR3 DNA sequence: TGTGCCAGTAGTATGGCCGGGGGTATTAACACTGAAGCTTTCTTT. This translates into CASSMAGGINTEAFF. Supplemented by reference TRBV19 and TRBJ1-1, the full variable domain reads DGGITQSPKYLFRKEGQNVTLSCEQNLNHDAMYWYRQDPGQGLRLIYYSQIVNDFQKGDIAEGYSVSREKKESFPLTVTSAQKNPTAFYLCASSMAGGINTEAFFGQGTRLTVV.

By sample fraction, this clone is medium-sized. The rearrangement joins TRBV18 to TRBJ2-5, with D perhaps TRBD2 (8 bases). Germline V gene lookup returns CDR1 KGHSH and CDR2 LQKENI. The CDR3 contains 21 residues. Trimming took 1 base from V and 2 from J, leaving 29 bases between them. Here the CDR3 DNA reads TGTGCCAGCTCACCACGCGATGGAACACAGGGGCGGGGGGTCTTACAAGAGACCCAGTACTTC. Protein: CASSPRDGTQGRGVLQETQYF.

This sequence joins TRBV6-5 and TRBJ2-7, with 7 bases identical to TRBD2. Trimming cost V 2 bases and J 0 bases; bases outside gene matches: 1. The germline V gene has CDR1 MNHEY and CDR2 SVGAGI. The CDR3 consists of 14 residues. This CDR3 is CASSYGGDSYEQYF. In nucleotides, the CDR3 is TGTGCCAGCAGTTACGGGGGGGACTCCTACGAGCAGTACTTC.

As concerns this clone: Other nucleotide sequences in the sample specify the same CDR3. The chain is built from TRBV5-4 and TRBJ2-1, with D maybe TRBD1 (6 bases). V was shortened by 2 bases and J by 6 bases, with 9 bases between the two germline ends. The CDR3 covers 13 residues. Germline V gives CDR1 SGHNT, CDR2 YYREEE (reference sequence). CDR3 in DNA: TGTGCCAGCAGCTTAAGAGGGGGCAATGAGCAGTTCTTC. Translation: CASSLRGGNEQFF.

This chain connects TRBV6-5 to TRBJ1-4; 7 bases map to TRBD1. V lost 4 bases and J lost 5; bases outside the gene matches: 7. This CDR3 comprises 15 residues. Germline CDR1 and CDR2: MNHEY and SVGAGI. The CDR3 DNA sequence: TGTGCCAGCAGTTCCACCCTGACAGGGAATGAAAAACTGTTTTTT. Amino acid sequence: CASSSTLTGNEKLFF.

This chain joins TRBV13 and TRBJ2-3, with 12 bases aligning to TRBD1. V was clipped by 1 base and J by 4 bases; unmatched bases: 3. Germline assignment: CDR1 PRHDT and CDR2 FYEKMQ (reference sequence). CDR3 size: 16 residues. The CDR3 DNA follows: TGTGCCAGCAGCTTAGAGGGACAGGGGGCCGCAGATACGCAGTATTTT. Translated: CASSLEGQGAADTQYF.

This sequence joins TRBV6-5 and TRBJ2-5; D may match TRBD1 or TRBD2 (6 bases each). The germline V and J ends were trimmed by 4 bases and 0 bases, with 15 bases remaining between them. This CDR3 is 16 amino acids long. The germline V gene has CDR1 MNHEY and CDR2 SVGAGI. CDR3 sequence (DNA): TGTGCCAGCAGTTCAGGTGGGGGGCCTAACCAAGAGACCCAGTACTTC. This sequence encodes CASSSGGGPNQETQYF.